The clone carrying this T cell receptor beta chain was counted a few times. V was pared by 2 bases and J by 1 base, with 12 bases between. The germline V gene encodes CDR1 PRHDT and CDR2 FYEKMQ (reference sequence). The CDR3 has 16 amino acids. Profiling relied on immunoSEQ multiplex PCR, and the TCRdb table lists in-frame clones only, not all of them. Of approximately 130,000 clones in the sample, around four fifths are singletons; the top ten hold about 18%. The sample belongs to a study of blood T cell repertoires in COVID-19. Study-level information: The analysed material was cDNA or gDNA that came from T cells, B-cell-depleted T cells, or PBMCs.

Source material: peripheral blood. The rearrangement joins TRBV13 to TRBJ2-4, with a tentative D call TRBD1 (6 bases). The TCR comes from a man aged 80 or over with acute or convalescent COVID-19. In nucleotides, the CDR3 is TGTGCCAGCAGCTTACCAGGGGAAGGGGCCAAAAACATTCAGTACTTC. Encoded protein: CASSLPGEGAKNIQYF.